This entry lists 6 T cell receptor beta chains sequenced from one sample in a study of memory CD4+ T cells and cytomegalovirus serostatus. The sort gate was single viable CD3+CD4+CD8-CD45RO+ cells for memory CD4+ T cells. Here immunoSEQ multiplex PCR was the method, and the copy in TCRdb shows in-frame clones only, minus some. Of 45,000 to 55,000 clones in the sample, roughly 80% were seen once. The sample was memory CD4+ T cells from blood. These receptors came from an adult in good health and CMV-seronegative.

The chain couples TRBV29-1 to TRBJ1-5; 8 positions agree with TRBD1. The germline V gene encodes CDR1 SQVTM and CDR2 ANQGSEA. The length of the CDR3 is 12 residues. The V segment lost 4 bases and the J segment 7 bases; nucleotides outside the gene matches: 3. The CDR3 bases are TGCAGCGTTGGGGCAGGGGGCCAGCCCCAGCATTTT. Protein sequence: CSVGAGGQPQHF.

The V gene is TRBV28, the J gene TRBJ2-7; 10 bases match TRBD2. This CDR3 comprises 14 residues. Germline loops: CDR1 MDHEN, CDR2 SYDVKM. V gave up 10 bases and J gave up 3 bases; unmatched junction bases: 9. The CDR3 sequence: CATHASGSFYEQYF. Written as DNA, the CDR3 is TGTGCCACTCATGCTAGCGGGAGCTTCTACGAGCAGTACTTC. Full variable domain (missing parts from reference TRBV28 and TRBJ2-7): DVKVTQSSRYLVKRTGEKVFLECVQDMDHENMFWYRQDPGLGLRLIYFSYDVKMKEKGDIPEGYSVSREKKERFSLILESASTNQTSMYLCATHASGSFYEQYFGPGTRLTVT.

DNA for the CDR3: TGTGCCAGCTCTCAAAGACAGGGCGGAGAGACCCAGTACTTC. As protein: CASSQRQGGETQYF. The chain couples TRBV18 to TRBJ2-5; TRBD1 aligns across 7 bases. V dropped 6 bases and J dropped 4; count of bases not matched to a gene: 8. CDR1 and CDR2 (germline): KGHSH, LQKENI. The CDR3 is made up of 14 amino acids.

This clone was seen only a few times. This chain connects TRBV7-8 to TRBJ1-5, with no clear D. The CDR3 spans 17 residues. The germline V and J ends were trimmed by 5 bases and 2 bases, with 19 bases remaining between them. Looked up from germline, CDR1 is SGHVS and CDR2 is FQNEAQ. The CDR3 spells CASSPPLRFSGNQPQHF. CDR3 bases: TGTGCCAGCAGCCCTCCGTTGCGATTTTCGGGCAATCAGCCCCAGCATTTT.

The CDR3 reads CASNQWGAPTEAFF. The CDR3 nucleotides are TGTGCCAGTAACCAATGGGGGGCGCCCACTGAAGCTTTCTTT. The rearrangement joins TRBV19 to TRBJ1-1; tentatively, D is TRBD1 (6 bases). This CDR3 is built from 14 residues. The V end was cut by 7 bases, the J end by 4 bases, with 16 bases between. The germline V gene has CDR1 LNHDA and CDR2 SQIVND (reference sequence).

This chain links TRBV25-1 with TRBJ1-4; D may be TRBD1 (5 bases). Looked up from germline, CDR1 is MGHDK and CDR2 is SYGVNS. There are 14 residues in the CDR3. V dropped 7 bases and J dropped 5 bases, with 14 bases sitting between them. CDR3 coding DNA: TGTGCCAGCACCCGGGACGGACGAAATGAAAAACTGTTTTTT. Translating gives CASTRDGRNEKLFF.